This T cell receptor beta chain was retrieved from a study of glioma-infiltrating T cells after dendritic cell vaccination. General study points: Patients with more pretreatment TILs had longer time to progression and survival.

The CDR3 runs to 15 residues. Germline-derived CDR1 and CDR2 are SGHNT and YYREEE (reference sequence). With 4 bases clipped from V and 8 bases from J, the junction kept 10 bases outside the gene matches. Points on this clone: Its specificity is not known.

Time point specified: after dendritic cell vaccination, including at tumor progression/relapse. Only patients with spare fresh-frozen tumor and over two years of follow-up were included. Isocitrate dehydrogenase mutation was absent in all glioblastoma patients. Clones were sequenced by immunoSEQ multiplex PCR, and TCRdb holds only the in-frame ones, with some missing. The table shows around 60,000 clones, with roughly nine tenths occurring only once. The receptor comes from a human donor with glioblastoma. The chain recombines TRBV5-4 with TRBJ1-2; 11 nucleotides match TRBD1. The sample here was blood, taken after dendritic cell vaccination. The CDR3 reads CASSGRDRGMGGYTF. As DNA, the CDR3 is TGTGCCAGCAGCGGCAGGGACAGGGGGATGGGAGGCTACACCTTC.